These 16 T cell receptor beta chains share one sample of origin, sequenced in a study of T-cell memory formation after mild COVID-19. One entry per CDR3 protein results from TCRdb running MiXCR on the 5' RACE reads. The sample lists fewer than 450,000 distinct CDR3 sequences; roughly a quarter were seen once. The sample comprised PBMCs or a T cell subset sorted from them (not recorded which). The receptors derive from an adult woman who had mild COVID-19 (a few samples of this study predate the infection). Cell type and time point are not known.

As to this clonotype: At one end, the junction sequence differs from germline, possibly due to a read error. This chain uses TRBV27 with TRBJ1-6, with D uncertain. The germline V gene encodes CDR1 MNHEY and CDR2 SMNVEV (reference sequence). CDR3 length: 14 amino acids. CDR3 sequence: CASRYSVFNSHLHF. The CDR3 DNA reads as TGTGCCAGCAGGTACTCAGTGTTTAATTCACACCTCCACTTT.

The V gene is TRBV6-5, the J gene TRBJ1-1; D is uncertain. Germline V CDR1 and CDR2: MNHEY, SVGAGI. The V and J ends lost 7 bases and 3 bases respectively, with 9 bases between them. The CDR3 runs to 12 residues. The DNA for the CDR3 is TGTGCCAGCATACGGTACGACACTGAAGCTTTCTTT. It is translated as CASIRYDTEAFF.

The chain employs TRBV6-2 or TRBV6-3 and TRBJ2-7, with D possibly being TRBD1 (5 bases). The germline V gene has CDR1 MNHEY and CDR2 SVGEGT. This CDR3 contains 15 residues. Trimming removed 7 bases at V and 4 bases at J, with 20 bases between. CDR3 nucleotide sequence: TGTGCCAGCAACATACAACCGGACAATATTTACGAGCAGTACTTC. It yields the protein CASNIQPDNIYEQYF.

The gene calls are TRBV2 and TRBJ2-7, with a tentative D call TRBD2 (5 bases). V lost 1 base, J lost 2 bases, and 12 bases lay in between. Germline V lookup: CDR1 SNHLY, CDR2 FYNNEI. CDR3 size: 15 residues. This CDR3 is CASSEVDSRAYEQYF. CDR3 DNA sequence: TGTGCCAGCAGTGAAGTGGACTCAAGGGCCTACGAGCAGTACTTC.

This clonotype showed up just a few times. The chain combines TRBV12-3 or TRBV12-4 with TRBJ2-7; D might be TRBD1 or TRBD2, each matching 5 bases. Trimming removed 1 base from V and 3 bases from J, with 13 bases in between. The CDR3 sequence is 15 residues long. CDR3 nucleotides: TGTGCCAGCAGTTTAGACGGGGCAGGGAACTACGAGCAGTACTTC. Translation gives CASSLDGAGNYEQYF.

In its sample, this clonotype was seen a few times. This chain connects TRBV29-1 to TRBJ1-2; 9 bases are shared with TRBD1. The CDR3 is 14 amino acids. The germline V gene has CDR1 SQVTM and CDR2 ANQGSEA. V was clipped by 4 bases and J by 3 bases; unmatched bases: 6. CDR3 DNA: TGCAGCGTTGCCGGGACAGGGATTCACTATGGCTACACCTTC. It translates to CSVAGTGIHYGYTF.

J is TRBJ1-2 and V is TRBV7-2, with unresolved D. Trimming pared 5 bases from V and 8 bases from J, leaving 12 bases between. Germline assignment: CDR1 SGHTA and CDR2 FQGNSA. CDR3 length: 12 amino acids. The DNA for the CDR3 is TGTGCCAGCAGCCTGGGTACGTGGGGCTACACCTTC. Amino acid sequence: CASSLGTWGYTF.

The chain recombines TRBV20-1 with TRBJ2-7; D may be TRBD2 (6 bases). The CDR3 consists of 14 residues. CDR1 and CDR2 (germline): DFQATT, SNEGSKA (reference sequence). V lost 1 base to trimming and J lost 0 bases, with 10 bases between them. DNA of the CDR3: TGCAGTGCTAGAGGACTAGAGAGCTCCTACGAGCAGTACTTC. Protein: CSARGLESSYEQYF.

The chain joins TRBV29-1 to TRBJ2-5; no clear D gene. The CDR3 totals 10 residues. CDR1 SQVTM and CDR2 ANQGSEA come from the germline V gene. Trimming took off 7 bases at V and 5 bases at J, with 8 bases between the two ends. The CDR3 DNA sequence: TGCAGCGGTGCGTGGGAGACCCAGTACTTC. Its protein product is CSGAWETQYF.

This clonotype was seen a few times. J is TRBJ1-2 and V is TRBV7-3, with 10 bases fitting TRBD1. The V gene's germline CDR1 is SGHTA and CDR2 FQGTGA. The CDR3 spans 15 residues. The V segment lost 2 bases and the J segment 6 bases; nucleotides outside the gene matches: 6. DNA of the CDR3: TGTGCCAGCAGCTTATCTCCCGGGACAGGGGATGGCTACACCTTC. It yields the protein CASSLSPGTGDGYTF. Combining the CDR3 with reference TRBV7-3 and TRBJ1-2 gives the whole variable domain GAGVSQTPSNKVTEKGKYVELRCDPISGHTALYWYRQSLGQGPEFLIYFQGTGAADDSGLPNDRFFAVRPEGSVSTLKIQRTERGDSAVYLCASSLSPGTGDGYTFGSGTRLTVV.

This clonotype was observed at least ten times. The chain is built from TRBV5-1 and TRBJ2-2; unclear D gene. Trimming shortened V by 6 bases and J by 6 bases, and 18 bases separated the two germline ends. This CDR3 has 15 amino acids. CDR1 and CDR2 (germline): SGHRS, YFSETQ. CDR3 region: CASTKEPPLAGELFF. The CDR3, as DNA: TGCGCCAGCACCAAAGAACCCCCGTTGGCCGGGGAGCTGTTTTTT.

V usage is TRBV18 and J usage is TRBJ2-1; 11 bases fit TRBD2. V lost 3 bases to trimming and J lost 7 bases; unmatched junction nucleotides: 2. CDR1 KGHSH and CDR2 LQKENI come from the germline V gene. The length of the CDR3 is 14 residues. The DNA for the CDR3 is TGTGCCAGCTCACCGTGGACTAGCGGGAATGAGCAGTTCTTC. Translating gives CASSPWTSGNEQFF.

The chain employs TRBV19 and TRBJ2-1, with 7 positions matching TRBD2. With V trimmed by 5 bases and J by 9 bases, 13 bases remained unmatched. CDR1 and CDR2 (germline): LNHDA, SQIVND (reference sequence). The CDR3 contains 15 residues. CDR3 residues: CASSPLAGVSGEQFF. The CDR3, as DNA: TGTGCCAGTAGTCCTCTCGCGGGAGTATCCGGTGAGCAGTTCTTC.

The gene calls are TRBV20-1 and TRBJ1-1; D might be TRBD1 (5 bases). This CDR3 has 20 residues. V gave up 3 bases and J gave up 7 bases, with 36 bases separating them. Germline V CDR1 and CDR2: DFQATT, SNEGSKA (reference sequence). This chain's CDR3 is CSASQRVYAVPGQGAFEAFF. CDR3 nucleotides: TGCAGTGCTAGTCAGCGGGTGTATGCGGTGCCCGGACAAGGGGCCTTTGAAGCTTTCTTT.

The V gene is TRBV19, the J gene TRBJ2-7; possible D gene TRBD1, 5 bases. V gave up 4 bases and J gave up 3 bases, with 10 bases separating them. This CDR3 has 13 residues. The germline gives CDR1 LNHDA, CDR2 SQIVND (reference sequence). CDR3 amino acids: CASSRQTVYEQYF. CDR3 DNA sequence: TGTGCCAGTAGTAGACAGACAGTCTACGAGCAGTACTTC.

This clonotype came up a few times. The genes are TRBV6-6 and TRBJ1-2, with 7 nucleotides matching TRBD1. Germline assignment: CDR1 MNHNY and CDR2 SVGAGI (reference sequence). The CDR3 has 15 amino acids. The V and J ends lost 2 bases and 2 bases, in that order; junction bases with no gene match: 5. CDR3 DNA: TGTGCCAGCAGTTACAAGGACAGGATAAACTATGGCTACACCTTC. Translation gives CASSYKDRINYGYTF.